The source of this T cell receptor beta chain is a study of T cells after yellow fever vaccination. Study in general: The fractions with low cell numbers were processed using SMART-Seq v4 Ultra Low Input. The study, taken as a whole, reports: Reappearance after the booster was observed for most primary-vaccination clones (roughly 97% CD4, over 70% CD8). Contamination by abundant bulk-population clonotypes could be present in FACS-sorted repertoires.

With V trimmed by 6 bases and J by 4 bases, 6 bases remained unmatched. Germline-derived CDR1 and CDR2 are MNHEY and SVGAGI. The CDR3 loop spans 15 amino acids. Template-switching 5'RACE yielded the TCR cDNA; a universal primer site and UMIs were added in the process. MiXCR, applied by TCRdb to the 5' RACE reads, yields one record per CDR3 protein. In the table there are roughly 250,000 distinct CDR3 sequences, 10% to 15% of which are singletons. This clonotype was observed a handful of times. Its matching antigen is unknown. This rearrangement joins TRBV6-5 to TRBJ2-1, with TRBD2 identical over 10 bases. This receptor was identified in a man aged 25 to 40 who received the YFV17D yellow fever vaccine. Material: CD4+ T cells sorted from PBMCs, obtained 45 days after the yellow fever booster vaccination. The CDR3 reads CASRVSGRPYNEQFF. DNA for the CDR3: TGTGCCAGCAGGGTTAGCGGGAGGCCATACAATGAGCAGTTCTTC.